Each of the 13 T cell receptor beta chains below was sequenced from the same sample in a study of CD8+ T cells in alopecia areata. Extraction and reverse transcription of RNA yielded cDNA as the sequencing template. Repertoires were generated with immunoSEQ multiplex PCR, while TCRdb's copy carries only in-frame clones and drops some. The table records 150,000 or so clones, 50% to 60% of them present only once. The sequenced sample was CD4+ T cells sorted from blood. All receptors derive from a human donor in good health.

This chain connects TRBV5-1 to TRBJ2-7, with 7 bases matching TRBD1. V shed 3 bases and J 3 bases; nucleotides not matched to a gene: 3. This CDR3 is built from 13 residues. Germline CDR1 reads SGHRS; CDR2 reads YFSETQ. This chain's CDR3 is CASSSGQRYEQYF. In DNA form, the CDR3 reads TGCGCCAGCAGCTCGGGACAGCGCTACGAGCAGTACTTC.

The chain couples TRBV29-1 to TRBJ1-1; D uncertain. In germline, CDR1 is SQVTM, CDR2 ANQGSEA. This CDR3 region has 13 residues. V was shortened by 3 bases and J by 1 base, with 9 bases between the two germline ends. CDR3 coding DNA: TGCAGCGTTGAGCTCAGGAAGAACACTGAAGCTTTCTTT. Residues: CSVELRKNTEAFF.

This clone was detected only a few times. The chain has TRBV29-1 and TRBJ2-3, with D unclear. Trimming took 4 bases from V and 6 from J, leaving 23 bases between them. The CDR3 has 16 residues. Germline CDR1 reads SQVTM; CDR2 reads ANQGSEA. The CDR3 region is CSVGSSLQASGDTQYF. The CDR3 nucleotides read TGCAGCGTTGGGTCTTCTCTGCAGGCTTCGGGTGATACGCAGTATTTT.

This clone was seen only a few times. The chain links TRBV10-3 to TRBJ2-1, with 7 bases aligning to TRBD2. Germline CDR1 and CDR2: ENHRY and SYGVKD. The CDR3 sequence is 14 residues long. After removal of 10 bases from V and 9 bases from J, the junction contained 15 bases not matched to a gene. CDR3 nucleotides: TGTGCCAGCGGCCGCCCCAGCGGGAATACTGAGCAGTTCTTC. This gives the protein CASGRPSGNTEQFF.

This clone was seen more than once but under ten times. This sequence joins TRBV14 and TRBJ2-2; D is uncertain. V lost 0 bases, J lost 4 bases, and 6 bases lay in between. This CDR3 comprises 14 residues. Per germline, CDR1 SGHDN and CDR2 FVKESK. The CDR3 region is CASSQDILTGELFF. The CDR3, as DNA: TGTGCCAGCAGCCAAGACATCCTCACCGGGGAGCTGTTTTTT.

J is TRBJ1-5 and V is TRBV30, with D perhaps matching TRBD1 (6 bases). The CDR3 covers 14 residues. CDR1 GTSNPN and CDR2 SVGIG come from the germline V gene (reference sequence). Trimming shortened V by 3 bases and J by 3 bases, and 12 bases separated the two germline ends. The CDR3 protein is CAWRPGHNNQPQHF. CDR3 nucleotides: TGTGCCTGGAGACCGGGACACAACAATCAGCCCCAGCATTTT.

The chain carries TRBV15 and TRBJ1-2, with D perhaps TRBD1 (6 bases). Germline assignment: CDR1 LNHNV and CDR2 YYDKDF (reference sequence). The V end lost 3 bases, the J end lost 8 bases, and 13 bases lay between the germline ends. This CDR3 spans 13 amino acids. The CDR3, as DNA: TGTGCCACCAGCAGCCCGGACAGTCAGGGCTACACCTTC. Amino acid sequence: CATSSPDSQGYTF.

This chain links TRBV11-1 with TRBJ1-1, with a possible D match to TRBD1 (5 bases). The ends were cut back, 5 bases at V and 8 bases at J, with 21 bases in the middle. The CDR3 runs to 15 residues. Germline assignment: CDR1 SGHAT and CDR2 FQDESV (reference sequence). CDR3 in amino acids: CASSPRPDSRNEAFF. CDR3 nucleotide sequence: TGTGCCAGCAGCCCTCGCCCCGACAGCAGGAACGAAGCTTTCTTT.

The genes are TRBV7-9 and TRBJ2-5; perhaps TRBD1 as D (5 bases). Germline CDR1 and CDR2: SEHNR and FQNEAQ (reference sequence). Trimming cost V 5 bases and J 5 bases, with 12 bases left between them. CDR3 size: 13 residues. The CDR3 region is CASSPKGPETQYF. As DNA, the CDR3 is TGTGCCAGCAGCCCAAAGGGGCCTGAGACCCAGTACTTC.

The J gene is TRBJ2-5, the V gene TRBV29-1; unclear D gene. Trimming removed 3 bases at V and 7 bases at J, with 6 bases between. This CDR3 contains 10 residues. CDR1 and CDR2 (germline): SQVTM, ANQGSEA. CDR3 in amino acids: CSVDFGTQYF. CDR3 DNA: TGCAGCGTTGACTTCGGGACCCAGTACTTC.

This chain joins TRBV30 and TRBJ1-1; D call uncertain. Germline lookup yields CDR1 GTSNPN and CDR2 SVGIG (reference sequence). The CDR3 has 11 amino acids. V lost 5 bases and J 1 base, leaving 5 bases between the germline ends. The CDR3 spells CAWGQNTEAFF. The CDR3 DNA sequence: TGTGCCTGGGGGCAGAACACTGAAGCTTTCTTT.

The chain has TRBV30 and TRBJ2-1; tentative D call: TRBD2 (5 bases). Between the trimmed V and J ends, which lost 0 bases and 8 bases, there was a span of 14 bases. The V gene's germline CDR1 is GTSNPN and CDR2 SVGIG (reference sequence). The CDR3 spans 14 residues. CDR3: CAWSVTGIGDEQFF. CDR3 sequence (DNA): TGTGCCTGGAGTGTAACGGGGATCGGCGATGAGCAGTTCTTC.

The V call is TRBV28, the J call TRBJ2-6; D remains unclear. This CDR3 is built from 15 residues. Germline V gene data show CDR1 as MDHEN and CDR2 as SYDVKM. V lost 6 bases and J 1 base, leaving 10 bases between the germline ends. The CDR3 DNA is TGTGCCAGCAGGTCCGGCGGTTCTGGGGCCAACGTCCTGACTTTC. It encodes CASRSGGSGANVLTF.